The rows below give T cell receptor beta chains drawn from one sample of a study of PD-1 blockade in classical Hodgkin lymphoma. Profiling relied on immunoSEQ multiplex PCR, and the TCRdb table lists in-frame clones only, not all of them. The profile shows about 96,000 clones, roughly 91% of them singletons. The specimen comprised peripheral blood mononuclear cells (PBMCs), sampled before the fourth cycle of nivolumab. The receptor source for this set is a human donor with classical Hodgkin lymphoma. Each CDR3 is given with its conserved first and last residue. The order of the fields is J gene, V gene, clone size, D gene, CDR3 DNA, CDR3 protein. The D gene is left open where the match is weak. Clone size is shown for a subset of rows, as once, few, many or a class of expanded clone.

TRBJ2-1,TRBV13,NA,NA,TGTGCCAGCAGCCCCGACAGTCGGCCCATCGATGAGCAGTTCTTC,CASSPDSRPIDEQFF
TRBJ2-5,TRBV5-4,once,TRBD1,TGTGCCAGCAGCCCGAGCCCGACAGGGGCCCTCGGAAAGACCCAGTACTTC,CASSPSPTGALGKTQYF
TRBJ1-2,TRBV6-5,NA,TRBD1,TGTGCCAGCAGTTACGACAGGGGCTATGGCTACACCTTC,CASSYDRGYGYTF
TRBJ1-1,TRBV6-5,NA,NA,TGTGCCAGCAGTTATGGCCCCAGTTTTGAGGCTTTCTTT,CASSYGPSFEAFF
TRBJ2-1,TRBV4-2,NA,TRBD2,TGTGCCAGCAGCCGCCTAGCGGGAGCGGGTGATGAGCAGTTCTTC,CASSRLAGAGDEQFF
TRBJ2-7,TRBV27,NA,NA,TGTGCCAGCAGTGGGAGATACGAGCAGTACTTC,CASSGRYEQYF
TRBJ2-5,TRBV7-6,NA,NA,TGTGCCAGCAGCTTAGAGTGGGAGACCCAGTACTTC,CASSLEWETQYF
TRBJ1-2,TRBV19,NA,TRBD1,TGTGCCAGTAGGCACGACAGGGGAAGTAGCTATGGCTACACCTTC,CASRHDRGSSYGYTF
TRBJ2-1,TRBV21-1,NA,NA,TGTGCCAGCAGCTCGGACAGGGGAGGATCCTACAATGAGCAGTTCTTC,CASSSDRGGSYNEQFF
TRBJ2-1,TRBV5-7,NA,TRBD1,TGTGCCAGCAGCTTAAGACAGGGTGGCAATGAGCAGTTCTTC,CASSLRQGGNEQFF
TRBJ1-5,TRBV19,NA,NA,TGTGCCAGTAGTATCTTAATCGGGACGGCCAATCAGCCCCAGCATTTT,CASSILIGTANQPQHF
TRBJ2-1,TRBV6-5,few,NA,TGTGCCAGCAGGTCCGGCAGGGGAGAGTTCTTC,CASRSGRGEFF
TRBJ1-2,TRBV5-1,NA,NA,TGCGCCAGCAGCTTTTCCGAGACACCTTATTACGGCTACACCTTC,CASSFSETPYYGYTF
TRBJ2-1,TRBV27,NA,TRBD2,TGTGCCAGCAGTTTACGAAATCGGCAGGGAGGGAATGAGCAGTTCTTC,CASSLRNRQGGNEQFF
TRBJ1-5,TRBV4-1,NA,TRBD1,TGCGCCAGCAGCCAAGATCCCCAGTTCGGGACAGGGGAAGTTCAGCCCCAGCATTTT,CASSQDPQFGTGEVQPQHF
TRBJ2-2,TRBV6-6,NA,NA,TGTGCCAGCAGTCGGGACCGCCTAGGGGAGCTGTTTTTT,CASSRDRLGELFF
TRBJ2-7,TRBV28,once,NA,TGTGCCAGTCGTTTGCGCCTACTTTACGAGCAGTACTTC,CASRLRLLYEQYF
TRBJ2-1,TRBV25-1,NA,NA,TGTGCCAGCAGTGATTATAGCGATGAGCAGTTCTTC,CASSDYSDEQFF
TRBJ2-2,TRBV5-1,NA,NA,TGCGCCAGCAGCGTGACAGGGAACACCGGGGAGCTGTTTTTT,CASSVTGNTGELFF
TRBJ1-4,TRBV28,NA,TRBD1,TGTGCCAGCAGTCAGGGGGGGTTGGGAAACATTGAAAAACTGTTTTTT,CASSQGGLGNIEKLFF
TRBJ1-4,TRBV19,NA,NA,TGTGCCAGTAGCCCAAATGAAAAACTGTTTTTT,CASSPNEKLFF
TRBJ1-2,TRBV29-1,NA,TRBD1,TGCAGCGTCTCAGACAGGGAGGATGGCTACACCTTC,CSVSDREDGYTF
TRBJ1-2,TRBV6-1,NA,NA,TGTGCCAGCAGTGAAAATCAAGCTGGGCGGAGAGGCTACACCTTC,CASSENQAGRRGYTF
TRBJ1-2,TRBV27,NA,TRBD1,TGTGCCAGTAAGGTGGAATCGGCAGGGGGCAGTAGCTATGGCTACACCTTC,CASKVESAGGSSYGYTF
TRBJ2-3,TRBV9,NA,TRBD1,TGTGCCAGCAGCGCCCCCCTGGACAGGGGGGACACAGATACGCAGTATTTT,CASSAPLDRGDTDTQYF
TRBJ2-1,TRBV12-5,NA,NA,TGTGCTAGTGGTTTTGGGAGGAATGAGCAGTTCTTC,CASGFGRNEQFF
TRBJ2-3,TRBV30,NA,TRBD2,TGTGCCTGGAGTGTACTCCCCGGGGCGGGAGGAGGCACAGATACGCAGTATTTT,CAWSVLPGAGGGTDTQYF
TRBJ1-1,TRBV18,NA,NA,TGTGCCACCACCCCGACGGGGGTCGGTGAAGCTTTCTTT,CATTPTGVGEAFF
TRBJ1-2,TRBV19,NA,NA,TGTGCCAGTGCGACAGGCGCTAACTATGGCTACACCTTC,CASATGANYGYTF
TRBJ2-1,TRBV5-1,NA,NA,TGCGCCAGCAGCTTGGGAGTGGCTGGTTCCTACAATGAGCAGTTCTTC,CASSLGVAGSYNEQFF
TRBJ2-7,TRBV12-5,NA,NA,TGTGCTAGTGGTTTAAGGGGGGGATCCTACGAGCAGTACTTC,CASGLRGGSYEQYF
TRBJ2-7,TRBV2,few,NA,TGTGCCATAAAGGGAGCCTACGAGCAGTACTTC,CAIKGAYEQYF
TRBJ2-7,TRBV28,NA,NA,TGTGCCAGCAGTTTAAGTGGGGCCTACACTCCCTACGAGCAGTACTTC,CASSLSGAYTPYEQYF
TRBJ2-5,TRBV18,NA,TRBD1,TGTGCCAGCTCACCGGGCAGGGGGCAAGAGACCCAGTACTTC,CASSPGRGQETQYF
TRBJ2-7,TRBV7-9,few,NA,TGTGCCAGCAGCTTTACACAGGGCATGGCTAGCGGTTACGAGCAGTACTTC,CASSFTQGMASGYEQYF
TRBJ2-3,TRBV10-3,NA,TRBD2,TGTGCCAGCGCTTGGGGAGGGACAGATACGCAGTATTTT,CASAWGGTDTQYF
TRBJ2-1,TRBV6-5,once,NA,TGTGCCAGCAACGTAGGGACCTCTTTTAGGAATGAGCAGTTCTTC,CASNVGTSFRNEQFF
TRBJ2-3,TRBV7-3,NA,TRBD2,TGTGCCAGCAGCCGCGGGAGTGGGGACACAGATACGCAGTATTTT,CASSRGSGDTDTQYF
TRBJ2-5,TRBV11-3,NA,TRBD1,TGTGCCAGCAGCCCAGGACAGGGGACCCAAGAGACCCAGTACTTC,CASSPGQGTQETQYF
TRBJ2-1,TRBV10-3,NA,TRBD1,TGTGCCATCAGCAGCTCTGGGGACAGTGAGCAGTTCTTC,CAISSSGDSEQFF
TRBJ2-5,TRBV9,NA,NA,TGTGCCAGCAGCTGGGCAGGGTCCCAAGAGACCCAGTACTTC,CASSWAGSQETQYF
TRBJ2-7,TRBV28,NA,TRBD2,TGTGCCAGCAGCCCTCCTAGCGGGAGCTCCTACGAGCAGTACTTC,CASSPPSGSSYEQYF
TRBJ1-4,TRBV29-1,NA,TRBD1,TGCAGCGTTGGTGGCAGGGGGAATGAAAAACTGTTTTTT,CSVGGRGNEKLFF
TRBJ1-2,TRBV29-1,NA,NA,TGCAGCGTTCTCGATTGGGACCCAGACTATGGCTACACCTTC,CSVLDWDPDYGYTF
TRBJ1-5,TRBV10-1,NA,TRBD1,TGCGCCAGCAGTGAGGGCCAGGGGGCCATCAATCAGCCCCAGCATTTT,CASSEGQGAINQPQHF
TRBJ1-3,TRBV7-8,NA,NA,TGTGCCAGCAGCTCTAACGGGAACACCATATATTTT,CASSSNGNTIYF
TRBJ2-2,TRBV28,once,NA,TGTGCCAGCAGGAACACCGCGAACACCGGGGAGCTGTTTTTT,CASRNTANTGELFF
TRBJ1-5,TRBV5-1,few,TRBD1,TGCGCCAGCAGCTTAGGACAGGGAAGCAATCAGCCCCAGCATTTT,CASSLGQGSNQPQHF
TRBJ2-3,TRBV30,NA,TRBD2,TGTGCCTGGAGAGGAGGGCTAGCGGGATACACAGATACGCAGTATTTT,CAWRGGLAGYTDTQYF
TRBJ2-5,TRBV5-1,NA,NA,TGCGCCAGCAGCTTGAGGGAGAAAGAGACCCAGTACTTC,CASSLREKETQYF
TRBJ2-7,TRBV7-9,NA,NA,TGTGCCAGCAGTAGCCCGAGCGCGAGAGAGCAGTACTTC,CASSSPSAREQYF
TRBJ2-1,TRBV2,NA,TRBD1,TGTGCCAGCAGCCCCCCGGGACAGACGTACAATGAGCAGTTCTTC,CASSPPGQTYNEQFF
TRBJ2-1,TRBV7-9,NA,NA,TGTGCCAGCAGCGCCACAAGCTACAATGAGCAGTTCTTC,CASSATSYNEQFF